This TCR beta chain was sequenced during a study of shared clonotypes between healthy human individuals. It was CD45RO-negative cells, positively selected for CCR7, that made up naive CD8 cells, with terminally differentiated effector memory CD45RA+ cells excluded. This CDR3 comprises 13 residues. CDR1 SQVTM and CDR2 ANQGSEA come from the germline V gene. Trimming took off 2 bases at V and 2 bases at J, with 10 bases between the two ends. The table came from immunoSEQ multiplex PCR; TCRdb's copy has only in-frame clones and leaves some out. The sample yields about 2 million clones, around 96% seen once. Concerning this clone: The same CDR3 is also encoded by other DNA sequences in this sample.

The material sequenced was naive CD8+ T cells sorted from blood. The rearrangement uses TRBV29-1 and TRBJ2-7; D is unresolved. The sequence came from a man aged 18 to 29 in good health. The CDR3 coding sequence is TGCAGCGTTGAAAAAGACGGAACCTACGAGCAGTACTTC. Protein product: CSVEKDGTYEQYF.